The 4 T cell receptor beta chains below were found in one sample sequenced in a study of T cell repertoires in cytomegalovirus infection. MiXCR was run by TCRdb on the reads, yielding one entry per CDR3 protein. The table records 900,000 to 950,000 distinct CDR3 sequences, about a third of them present only once. No antigen has been assigned to these receptors. The source material was cultured CD8+ T cells from PBMCs, sampled from culture after CMV antigen stimulation. These receptor sequences come from a human donor in good health (CMV status not recorded). Some clones in this sample may be carry-over from other donors' samples.

The chain uses TRBV6-5 and TRBJ2-7; D may be TRBD2 (6 bases). CDR3 size: 15 residues. Trimming pared 8 bases from V and 2 bases from J, leaving 19 bases between. Germline lookup yields CDR1 MNHEY and CDR2 SVGAGI. CDR3 sequence reads: CASEYSCGGPYEQYV. CDR3 DNA: TGTGCCAGCGAGTATTCCTGCGGAGGGCCCTACGAGCAGTACGTC.

This clonotype was picked up a small number of times. The chain employs TRBV15 and TRBJ2-7; tentatively, D is TRBD1 or TRBD2 (5 bases each). V lost 3 bases and J 3 bases, leaving 9 bases between the germline ends. This CDR3 has 13 amino acids. Germline lookup yields CDR1 LNHNV and CDR2 YYDKDF (reference sequence). This CDR3 reads CATSRGPSYEQYV. As DNA, the CDR3 is TGTGCCACCAGCAGGGGACCGAGCTACGAGCAGTACGTC.

This clonotype was counted ten times or more. The gene calls are TRBV7-2 and TRBJ1-6, with D possibly TRBD1 on 5 matching bases. V was shortened by 1 base and J by 9 bases, with 19 bases between the two germline ends. Germline CDR1 and CDR2: SGHTA and FQGNSA. The CDR3 totals 17 residues. CDR3: CASSLVRQPGPGSPLHF. DNA for the CDR3: TGTGCCAGCAGCTTAGTCCGACAGCCGGGACCCGGTTCACCCCTCCACTTT.

The sample holds many counts of this clonotype. The chain has TRBV7-6 and TRBJ2-1; D remains ambiguous. V gave up 6 bases and J gave up 9 bases, with 9 bases separating them. The germline V gene encodes CDR1 SGHVS and CDR2 FNYEAQ. The CDR3 consists of 11 residues. The CDR3 loop reads CASRLEFEQFF. For the CDR3, the DNA is TGTGCCAGCAGACTGGAATTTGAGCAGTTCTTC.